One sample yielded the 21 T cell receptor beta chains listed below, sequenced in a study of T-cell memory formation after mild COVID-19. TCRdb re-called the 5' RACE reads through MiXCR, storing one row per CDR3 protein. The sample shows roughly 7,000 distinct CDR3 sequences, roughly 50% of them seen only once. Sequenced sample: PBMCs or a T cell subset sorted from them (not recorded which). The receptors stem from an adult who had mild COVID-19 (a few samples of this study predate the infection). Cell type and time point are not known.

The chain has TRBV10-3 and TRBJ1-1; D possibly corresponds to TRBD1 (5 bases). Germline V CDR1 and CDR2: ENHRY, SYGVKD. V lost 3 bases to trimming and J lost 10 bases, with 12 bases between them. The CDR3 loop spans 12 amino acids. The CDR3 sequence is CAISEPGEGAFF. As DNA, the CDR3 is TGTGCCATCAGTGAACCGGGGGAAGGAGCTTTCTTT.

This clonotype showed up many times. The genes are TRBV13 and TRBJ2-3; D is uncertain. The CDR3 is made up of 13 amino acids. Germline loops: CDR1 PRHDT, CDR2 FYEKMQ (reference sequence). Trimming took 3 bases from V and 0 from J, leaving 4 bases between them. CDR3 sequence reads: CASSFSSTDTQYF. CDR3 nucleotide sequence: TGTGCCAGCAGCTTCTCCAGCACAGATACGCAGTATTTT.

This clonotype is medium-sized in the sample. This chain joins TRBV3-1 and TRBJ1-6; 10 bases are a match to TRBD1. Germline V gene data show CDR1 as LGHDT and CDR2 as YNNKEL (reference sequence). V shed 4 bases and J 10 bases; nucleotides not matched to a gene: 7. CDR3 length equals 15 residues. DNA of the CDR3: TGTGCCAGCAGCCCCCGGACAGGGGGTAAGTCACCCCTCCACTTT. As protein: CASSPRTGGKSPLHF.

This clonotype was observed at least ten times. The chain carries TRBV2 and TRBJ2-5, with TRBD2 identical over 15 bases. CDR3 length: 16 residues. Germline CDR1 and CDR2: SNHLY and FYNNEI. V shed 8 bases, J shed 2 bases, and the junction held 6 bases outside the gene matches. The CDR3, as DNA: TGTGCCAGCTGGACTAGCGGGGGGGCGTCTCAAGAGACCCAGTACTTC. This gives the protein CASWTSGGASQETQYF.

By share of the sample, this clonotype is medium-sized. Mismatch with germline at one junction end may stem from a read error. V usage is TRBV7-7 and J usage is TRBJ2-3; TRBD2 agrees at 7 bases. The CDR3 extends over 17 amino acids. Germline CDR1 is SSHAT and CDR2 is FNYEAQ (reference sequence). The CDR3 sequence is CASSLLSSGSITDTQYF. In nucleotides, the CDR3 is TGTGCTAGCAGCTTATTGTCTAGCGGTTCCATCACAGATACGCAGTATTTT.

A single count supports this clonotype. V usage is TRBV20-1 and J usage is TRBJ1-6, with 9 nucleotides matching TRBD1. Germline CDR1 and CDR2: DFQATT and SNEGSKA (reference sequence). The V gene end was trimmed by 5 bases and the J gene end by 7 bases; junction bases not matched to a gene: 15. The CDR3 covers 17 residues. In DNA, the CDR3 is TGCAGTGCTTTCTCCGGGACAGGGCAAAACGCAAATTCACCCCTCCACTTT. Amino acids: CSAFSGTGQNANSPLHF.

This clonotype has ten or more counts. CDR3: CATSRDVEVLASGGTGELFF. Written as DNA, the CDR3 is TGTGCCACCAGCAGAGATGTAGAGGTGTTGGCTAGCGGGGGGACCGGGGAGCTGTTTTTT. V and J are TRBV15 and TRBJ2-2; 11 bases agree with TRBD2. J lost 5 bases, V lost 0 bases, and 14 bases had no gene match. The CDR3 has 20 amino acids. Germline V lookup: CDR1 LNHNV, CDR2 YYDKDF (reference sequence).

The rearrangement links TRBV15 to TRBJ2-3; maybe TRBD2 (7 bases). This CDR3 has 14 amino acids. The V end lost 8 bases, the J end lost 6 bases, and 18 bases lay between the germline ends. In germline, CDR1 is LNHNV, CDR2 YYDKDF (reference sequence). CDR3: CATVPRGLGDTQYF. As DNA, the CDR3 is TGTGCCACCGTTCCGCGGGGGCTGGGGGATACGCAGTATTTT.

By its share, this clonotype is medium-sized. The gene calls are TRBV5-4 and TRBJ2-5; TRBD1 or TRBD2 may be the D gene (5 bases each). The CDR3 has 15 amino acids. Germline CDR1 reads SGHNT; CDR2 reads YYREEE (reference sequence). V lost 0 bases, J lost 3 bases, and 12 bases lay in between. The CDR3 protein is CASSLGGSTKETQYF. The CDR3 coding sequence is TGTGCCAGCAGCTTGGGGGGGTCTACGAAAGAGACCCAGTACTTC.

This chain links TRBV6-1 with TRBJ1-1, with TRBD1 as a possible D gene (5 bases). V was cut by 6 bases and J by 4 bases, with 9 bases left in between. The germline V gene encodes CDR1 MNHNS and CDR2 SASEGT. The CDR3 has 12 residues. CDR3 amino acids: CASRSRVTEAFF. The CDR3 DNA reads as TGTGCCAGCAGGAGCAGGGTCACTGAAGCTTTCTTT.

Many counts were recorded for this clonotype. This chain links TRBV5-4 with TRBJ2-2, with 7 bases fitting TRBD2. Germline V gives CDR1 SGHNT, CDR2 YYREEE (reference sequence). The junction had 13 bases not matched to a gene; V was cut back by 3 bases and J by 8 bases. The CDR3 is 16 amino acids. The DNA for the CDR3 is TGTGCCAGCAGCTGGGACCTCGCGGGGGTAGGGGGGGAGCTGTTTTTT. Its protein is CASSWDLAGVGGELFF.

This clonotype was seen many times. V is TRBV12-3 or TRBV12-4 and J is TRBJ2-2, with D perhaps matching TRBD2 (5 bases). Trimming took 6 bases from V and 5 from J, leaving 10 bases between them. The CDR3 totals 13 residues. This CDR3 reads CASRELVTGELFF. DNA of the CDR3: TGTGCCAGCAGGGAACTAGTGACCGGGGAGCTGTTTTTT.

This clonotype qualifies as medium-sized (0.01 to 0.1%). The chain recombines TRBV4-1 with TRBJ2-1; TRBD1 matches at 8 bases. The V and J ends lost 4 bases and 7 bases, in that order; junction bases with no gene match: 6. Per germline, CDR1 MGHRA and CDR2 YSYEKL. The CDR3 covers 14 residues. CDR3 DNA sequence: TGCGCCAGCAGCCCTACGGGACAGGTAAATGAGCAGTTCTTC. Amino acids: CASSPTGQVNEQFF.

This clonotype is judged medium-sized. The CDR3 DNA reads TGTGCCAGCAGTTATGACAGGGGTTCCGCAGGGGCCAACGTCCTGACTTTC. Residues: CASSYDRGSAGANVLTF. The chain carries TRBV6-2 or TRBV6-3 and TRBJ2-6; 8 bases align to TRBD1. Germline lookup yields CDR1 MNHEY and CDR2 SVGEGT. The J segment lost 4 bases and the V segment lost 3 bases, leaving 8 bases of the junction unmatched. This CDR3 is 17 amino acids long.

In its sample, this clonotype is medium-sized. The rearrangement joins TRBV5-1 to TRBJ1-1; possibly TRBD1 for D (5 bases). This CDR3 spans 13 amino acids. Germline loops: CDR1 SGHRS, CDR2 YFSETQ. With 0 bases removed from V and 3 bases from J, the gap between germline ends came to 6 bases. The CDR3 DNA is TGCGCCAGCAGCTTGGCACAGGACACTGAAGCTTTCTTT. Encoded protein: CASSLAQDTEAFF.

This clonotype was observed a single time. The chain is built from TRBV7-9 and TRBJ2-3; the D is unclear. Per the germline V gene, CDR1 is SEHNR and CDR2 is FQNEAQ (reference sequence). V lost 5 bases and J 4 bases, leaving 7 bases between the germline ends. This CDR3 comprises 12 residues. The CDR3 is CASSRPADTQYF. In DNA form, the CDR3 reads TGTGCCAGCAGCAGGCCGGCAGATACGCAGTATTTT.

J is TRBJ1-1 and V is TRBV7-9; D is undetermined. Trimming removed 2 bases from V and 4 bases from J, with 5 bases in between. The CDR3 runs 12 residues. Germline CDR1 and CDR2: SEHNR and FQNEAQ (reference sequence). As DNA, the CDR3 is TGTGCCAGCAGCTTACAGGCCACTGAAGCTTTCTTT. Translating gives CASSLQATEAFF.

Within the sample, this clonotype is medium-sized (0.01 to 0.1%). The J gene is TRBJ2-3, the V gene TRBV12-3 or TRBV12-4, with 8 bases aligning to TRBD2. There are 15 residues in the CDR3. V shed 9 bases and J 2 bases; nucleotides not matched to a gene: 10. CDR3 region: CASSTWTSFTDTQYF. CDR3 DNA: TGTGCCAGTTCAACATGGACTAGCTTCACAGATACGCAGTATTTT.

This clonotype qualifies as medium-sized. The chain joins TRBV29-1 to TRBJ1-2; D gene uncertain. CDR1 is SQVTM, CDR2 ANQGSEA, per germline. Trimming took off 0 bases at V and 8 bases at J, with 19 bases between the two ends. This CDR3 has 15 residues. The CDR3 here is CSVEDPGAPFGGYTF. DNA for the CDR3: TGCAGCGTTGAAGATCCGGGAGCCCCCTTCGGGGGCTACACCTTC.

This clonotype counts as medium-sized. The chain employs TRBV27 and TRBJ1-5; 8 nucleotides line up with TRBD1. The J segment lost 0 bases and the V segment lost 4 bases, leaving 11 bases of the junction unmatched. The CDR3 sequence is 18 residues long. Germline CDR1 reads MNHEY; CDR2 reads SMNVEV (reference sequence). The CDR3 is CASSSTSTGDYSNQPQHF. CDR3 bases: TGTGCCAGCAGTTCCACGTCGACAGGGGATTATAGCAATCAGCCCCAGCATTTT.

V and J are TRBV12-3 or TRBV12-4 and TRBJ2-7; 14 bases fit TRBD2. J gave up 0 bases and V 4 bases, and 14 bases lay outside the gene matches. The CDR3 contains 20 residues. CDR3: CASSSDRGDGTSGSSYEQYF. DNA of the CDR3: TGTGCCAGCAGTTCGGACAGGGGCGATGGGACTAGCGGGAGCTCCTACGAGCAGTACTTC.